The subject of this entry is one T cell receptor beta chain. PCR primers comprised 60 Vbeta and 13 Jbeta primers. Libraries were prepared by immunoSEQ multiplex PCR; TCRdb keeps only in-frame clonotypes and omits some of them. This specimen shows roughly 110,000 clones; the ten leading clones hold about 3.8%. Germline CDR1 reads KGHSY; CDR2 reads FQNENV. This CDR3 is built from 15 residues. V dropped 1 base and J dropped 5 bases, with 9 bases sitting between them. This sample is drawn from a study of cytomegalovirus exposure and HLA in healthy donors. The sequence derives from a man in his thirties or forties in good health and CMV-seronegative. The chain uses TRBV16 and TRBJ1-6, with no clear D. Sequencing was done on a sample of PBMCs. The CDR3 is CASSQYSGNNSPLHF. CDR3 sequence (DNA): TGTGCCAGCAGCCAATATTCGGGGAATAATTCACCCCTCCACTTT.